The clone carrying this T cell receptor (beta chain) was seen at least ten times. Antigen specificity is unknown. TCRdb analysed the 5' RACE reads with MiXCR anew, one entry per CDR3 protein. The sample holds around 770,000 distinct CDR3 sequences; 12% are singletons and the top ten take more than 0.5%. The source of the sample is a study of CD8 T cells in ankylosing spondylitis. Study-wide findings and caveats: Seven to nine highly homologous variants formed a TCR beta motif that appeared characteristic of ankylosing spondylitis blood. Clones tied to disease were said to be significantly enriched in matched ankylosing spondylitis synovial fluid.

This sequence was found in a male donor with ankylosing spondylitis. The sample was blood, either unsorted or a sorted T cell fraction (not recorded which).

CDR3 protein: CASSPPGRLNTEAFF. CDR3 in DNA: TGTGCCAGCTCACCCCCCGGACGGCTGAACACTGAAGCTTTCTTT. V gene TRBV18 combines with J gene TRBJ1-1, with D hard to call. CDR1 is KGHSH, CDR2 LQKENI, per germline. The CDR3 is 15 amino acids. The V gene lost 3 bases and the J gene lost 0 bases, with 11 bases spanning the gap.